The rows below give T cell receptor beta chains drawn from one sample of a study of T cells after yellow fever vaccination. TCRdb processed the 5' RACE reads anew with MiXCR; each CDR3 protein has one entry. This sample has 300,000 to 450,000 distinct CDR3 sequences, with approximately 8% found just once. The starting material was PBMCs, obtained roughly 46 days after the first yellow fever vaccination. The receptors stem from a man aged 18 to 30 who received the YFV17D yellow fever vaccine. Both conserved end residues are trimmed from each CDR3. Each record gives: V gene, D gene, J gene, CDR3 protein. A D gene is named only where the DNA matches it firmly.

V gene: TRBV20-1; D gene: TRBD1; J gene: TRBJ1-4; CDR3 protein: SATEGAEQKLF
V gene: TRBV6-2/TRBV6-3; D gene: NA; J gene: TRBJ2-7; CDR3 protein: ASRGTSQVNEQY
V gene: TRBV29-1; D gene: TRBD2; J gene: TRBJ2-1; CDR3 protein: SVGVAGPYNEQF
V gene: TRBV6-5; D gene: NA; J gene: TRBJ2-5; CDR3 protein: ASSYGPRGQETQY
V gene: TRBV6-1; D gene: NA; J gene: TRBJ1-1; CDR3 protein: ASSEPGGIEAF
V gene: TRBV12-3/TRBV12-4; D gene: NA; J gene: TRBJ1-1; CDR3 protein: ASRSRSGRDTEAF
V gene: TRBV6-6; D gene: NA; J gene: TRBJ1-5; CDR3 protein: ASREGQPQH
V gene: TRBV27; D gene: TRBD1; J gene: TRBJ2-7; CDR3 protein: ASSFYTGQGNEQY
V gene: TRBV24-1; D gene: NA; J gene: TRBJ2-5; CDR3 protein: ATSDYRFEETQY
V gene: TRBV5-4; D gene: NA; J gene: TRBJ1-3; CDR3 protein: ASSPGGLSGNTIY
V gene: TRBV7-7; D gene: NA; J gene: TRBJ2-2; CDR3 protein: ASSLSPRTGELF
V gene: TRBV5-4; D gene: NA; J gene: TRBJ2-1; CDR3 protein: ASSLSLAWEQF
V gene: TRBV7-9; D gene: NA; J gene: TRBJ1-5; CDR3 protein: ASTHPSGSQLDQPQH
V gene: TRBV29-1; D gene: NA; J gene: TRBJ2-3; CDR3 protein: SVKLVDTQY
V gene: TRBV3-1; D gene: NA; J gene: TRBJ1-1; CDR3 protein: ASSQGGKDTEAF
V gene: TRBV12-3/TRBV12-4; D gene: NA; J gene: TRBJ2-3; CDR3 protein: ASSYGTLQY
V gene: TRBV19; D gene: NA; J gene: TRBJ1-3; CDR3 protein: ASSRPGSGNTIY
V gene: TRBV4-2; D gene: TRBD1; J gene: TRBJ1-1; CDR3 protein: ASSPLGQGNTEAF
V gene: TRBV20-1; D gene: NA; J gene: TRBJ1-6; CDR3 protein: SAEGGQYNSPLH
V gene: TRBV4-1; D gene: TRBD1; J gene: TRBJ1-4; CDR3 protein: ASSQIWTGDNEKLF
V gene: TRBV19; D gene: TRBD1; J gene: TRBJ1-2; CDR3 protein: ATQGDRDYGYT
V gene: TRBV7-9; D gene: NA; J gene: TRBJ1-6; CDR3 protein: ASSRGGGLYNSPLH
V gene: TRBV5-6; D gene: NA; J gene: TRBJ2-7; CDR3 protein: ASSLAGARRYEQY
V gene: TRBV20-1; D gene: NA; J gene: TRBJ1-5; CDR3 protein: SARDRRQENYSNQPQH
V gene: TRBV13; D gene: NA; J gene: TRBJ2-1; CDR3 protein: ASSFGPGAGEQF
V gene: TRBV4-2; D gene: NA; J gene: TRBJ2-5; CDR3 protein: ASSQESLEETQY
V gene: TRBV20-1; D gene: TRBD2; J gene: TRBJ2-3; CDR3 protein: SARDPERGSDTQY
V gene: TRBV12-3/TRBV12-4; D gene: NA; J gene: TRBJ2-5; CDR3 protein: ASNQWAIQETQY
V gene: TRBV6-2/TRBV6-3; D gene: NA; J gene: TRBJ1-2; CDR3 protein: ASSALGPVDNYGYT
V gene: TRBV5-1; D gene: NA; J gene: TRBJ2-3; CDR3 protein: ASSGDPFTDTQY
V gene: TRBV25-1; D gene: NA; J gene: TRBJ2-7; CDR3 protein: ASSAQGFEQY
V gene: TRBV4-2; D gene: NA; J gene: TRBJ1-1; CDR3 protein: ASSQRGVLGTEAF
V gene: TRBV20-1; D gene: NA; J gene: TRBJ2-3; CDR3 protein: SAKGSGDTQY
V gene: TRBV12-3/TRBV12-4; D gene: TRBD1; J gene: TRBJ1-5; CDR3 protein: ASGQGASNQPQH
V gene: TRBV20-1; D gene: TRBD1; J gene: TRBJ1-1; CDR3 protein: SAPPGQRSQITEAF
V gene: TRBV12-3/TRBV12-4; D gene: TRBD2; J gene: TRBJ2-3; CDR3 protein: ASSNLAGVSDTQY
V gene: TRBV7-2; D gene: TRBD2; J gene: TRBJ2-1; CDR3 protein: ASSYLAGGPYEQF
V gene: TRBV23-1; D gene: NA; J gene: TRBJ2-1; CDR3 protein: ASSQPANGRGNEQF
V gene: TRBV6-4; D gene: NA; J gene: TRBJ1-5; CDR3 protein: ASSGMAGQPQH
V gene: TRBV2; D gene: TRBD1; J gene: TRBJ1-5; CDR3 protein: ASSGTGADQPQH
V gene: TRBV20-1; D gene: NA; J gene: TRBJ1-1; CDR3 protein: SARETIGAF
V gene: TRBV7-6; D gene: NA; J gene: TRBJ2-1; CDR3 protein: ASSLFTGLSEQF
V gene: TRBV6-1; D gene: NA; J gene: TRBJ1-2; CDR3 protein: ASSEGGLTLYT
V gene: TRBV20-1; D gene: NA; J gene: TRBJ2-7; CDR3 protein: SVAGYEQY
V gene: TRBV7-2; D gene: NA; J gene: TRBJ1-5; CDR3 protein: ASSPGTVNQPQH
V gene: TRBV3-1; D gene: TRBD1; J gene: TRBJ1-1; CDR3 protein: ASSRQGLNTEAF
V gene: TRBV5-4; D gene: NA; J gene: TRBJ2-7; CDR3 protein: ASRARGALDEQY
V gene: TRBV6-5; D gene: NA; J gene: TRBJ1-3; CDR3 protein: ASSYYPGIGNTIY
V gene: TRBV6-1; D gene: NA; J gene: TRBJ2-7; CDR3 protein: ATYEQY
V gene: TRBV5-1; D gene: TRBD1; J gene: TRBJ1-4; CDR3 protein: ASSWGTGEFAKLF
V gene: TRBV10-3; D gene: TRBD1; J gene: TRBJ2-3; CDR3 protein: ATQGGLTADTQY
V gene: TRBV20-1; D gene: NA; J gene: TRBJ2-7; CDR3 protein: SARDNRPYEQY
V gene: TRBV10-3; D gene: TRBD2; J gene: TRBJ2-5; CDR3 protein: AISVNKASGAVKETQY